Below, 9 T cell receptor beta chains from the same sample are listed, as sequenced in a study of T cell responses to AZD1222 COVID-19 vaccine. Measured with immunoSEQ multiplex PCR; TCRdb has only the in-frame clones, and not every one. The sample comprises about 150,000 clones, 88% of which are singletons, and around 3% rests with the top ten. The specimen comprised peripheral blood, sampled on day 0 of AZD1222 vaccination. All receptors come from an adult in good health.

This rearrangement joins TRBV14 to TRBJ2-5; no clear D gene. The CDR3 contains 11 residues. Trimming stripped 1 base from V and 8 bases from J, with 5 bases between. Per germline, CDR1 SGHDN and CDR2 FVKESK. The CDR3 coding sequence is TGTGCCAGCAGCCAAGTGGGAACCCAGTACTTC. It encodes CASSQVGTQYF.

The rearrangement joins TRBV3-1 (or the pseudogene TRBV3-2) to TRBJ2-1; 8 bases align to TRBD2. This CDR3 has 17 amino acids. Per the germline V gene, CDR1 is LGHDT and CDR2 is YNNKEL (reference sequence). Germline trimming cut 1 base from V and 4 bases from J; bases unmatched to any gene: 9. The CDR3 reads CASSQGRTGGPYNEQFF. In DNA, the CDR3 is TGTGCCAGCAGCCAAGGGAGAACGGGGGGGCCTTACAATGAGCAGTTCTTC.

This clone occurred once. The chain carries TRBV9 and TRBJ2-1; 10 bases line up with TRBD2. This CDR3 is 16 amino acids long. Trimming took 0 bases from V and 9 from J; bases not matched to a gene: 9. Looked up from germline, CDR1 is SGDLS and CDR2 is YYNGEE. The CDR3 DNA is TGTGCCAGCAGCGTAGGGAGCGGGGGGGCTTTCAGTGAGCAGTTCTTC. Protein: CASSVGSGGAFSEQFF.

This clone appeared a single time. This rearrangement joins TRBV6-1 to TRBJ1-5, with TRBD1 identical over 10 bases. Looked up from germline, CDR1 is MNHNS and CDR2 is SASEGT. V lost 1 base, J lost 6 bases, and 6 bases stayed unmatched. CDR3 length equals 16 residues. As DNA, the CDR3 is TGTGCCAGCAGTGAAGAGGAAAGACAGGGGGCTCAGCCCCAGCATTTT. It is translated as CASSEEERQGAQPQHF.

The chain joins TRBV5-1 to TRBJ2-7, with D uncertain. This CDR3 region has 13 residues. Trimming pared 2 bases from V and 5 bases from J, leaving 11 bases between. CDR1 is SGHRS and CDR2 is YFSETQ in the germline V gene. As DNA, the CDR3 is TGCGCCAGCAGCTTCCTTGGGCAGAACGAGCAGTACTTC. Its protein product is CASSFLGQNEQYF.

The V gene is TRBV1, the J gene TRBJ2-5; TRBD2 reflects the table's D call only, with no check against the DNA. TRBV1 is marked as a pseudogene. The CDR3 length is 12 residues. This CDR3 is CTSSQPRETQYF. Written as DNA, the CDR3 is TGCACCAGCAGCCAACCACGGGAGACCCAGTACTTC.

J is TRBJ2-4 and V is TRBV11-2, with TRBD2 matching over 14 bases. The CDR3 is 15 amino acids. Germline V gene sequence: CDR1 SGHAT, CDR2 FQNNGV. J gave up 16 bases and V 5 bases, and 13 bases lay outside the gene matches. CDR3: CASSPLTSGGAEEYF. The CDR3 DNA reads as TGTGCCAGCAGCCCCCTGACTAGCGGGGGGGCCGAGGAATACTTC.

The V and J genes are TRBV2 and TRBJ2-6, with D tentatively TRBD2 (6 bases). V lost 7 bases and J 0 bases, leaving 13 bases between the germline ends. CDR1 is SNHLY and CDR2 is FYNNEI in the germline V gene. The CDR3 sequence is 16 residues long. The CDR3 here is CASNAGRSSGANVLTF. The DNA for the CDR3 is TGTGCCAGCAATGCGGGAAGGAGCTCTGGGGCCAACGTCCTGACTTTC.

The V gene is TRBV6-5, the J gene TRBJ1-6, with 7 bases identical to TRBD1. CDR3 length: 16 residues. Germline-derived CDR1 and CDR2 are MNHEY and SVGAGI. V shed 2 bases, J shed 7 bases, and the junction held 8 bases outside the gene matches. CDR3: CASSYTRQGRNSPLHF. CDR3 bases: TGTGCCAGCAGTTACACCCGACAGGGAAGAAATTCACCCCTCCACTTT.